This record covers a single T cell receptor beta chain. The antigen it recognizes is unknown. There are no base qualities to consult, and no much larger clone falls within one base. The library was obtained by 5' RACE. The instrument given in TCRdb is Illumina HiSeq 2500. A second PCR of roughly 7 to 12 cycles was run with a J-beta primer mix and a sample-barcoded 5' primer. A unique molecular identifier was introduced onto each TCR beta cDNA molecule by a template-switch 5' adaptor carrying 12 random nucleotides. Each sample yielded at least 2.5 million CDR3-containing paired-end reads. All of the RNA was converted into first-strand cDNA using the Mint cDNA synthesis kit, with a TRBC-specific oligonucleotide serving as the primer. Following uracil-DNA glycosylase treatment, a first 18-cycle PCR with universal primers M1SS and BC2_uni_R was performed on all cDNA. Per the original workflow: Each sample was normalized by randomly selecting 1 million high-quality reads, each carrying a distinct molecular identifier. Reads with shared molecular identifiers were discarded instead of being binned into consensus sequences. MiTCR, set to a Q25 quality threshold and the strictest error-elimination algorithm, was used for CDR3 identification, clonotype clustering and error correction. A nonparametric unseen species model with Euler transformation was used to estimate lower-bound total TCR beta diversity. TCRdb trimmed the raw reads at Q25, called clones with MiXCR and kept productive beta chains. Entries that share a CDR3 protein sequence are merged under the most common genes and DNA. TCRdb assigned the V and J calls; the authors' analysis was not used. The sample table lists about 780,000 distinct CDR3 sequences, around 68% of them with a count of one. The top ten clones comprise 25% to 35% of the sample.

Systemically healthy Caucasian individuals from Russia, 39 in total and aged roughly 6 to 90 years, were included as donors. Each donor gave roughly 9.5 milliliters of peripheral blood, collected into EDTA-treated Vacutainer tubes. Ficoll-Paque density-gradient centrifugation was used to isolate PBMCs, with at least 7 million per sample. Total RNA, at least 5 micrograms per sample, was extracted from PBMCs with Trizol reagent. For every donor, flow cytometry on a PBMC aliquot measured the percentage of naive CD45RAhigh/CD27high T cells. This entry belongs to a study of blood T cells in healthy people across ages (dated by TCRdb to 2013 to 2016). For the wider study: In model experiments, template switching captured roughly one uniquely barcoded TCR beta cDNA molecule for every two T cells. The study measured age-related changes in TCR beta repertoire diversity using deep sequencing normalized with unique cDNA molecular identifiers. The study analyzed two additional independent replicas of 1 million unique cDNA reads from the same blood draw for two donors, one aged 18 to 30 and one aged 80 or older. Donors of different ages were randomly distributed across sequencing lanes to avoid experimental bias. The donors were split into four age groups: young (average about 16 years), middle-aged (39), aged (more than 55) and long-lived (about 82). Points the paper makes about the study in general: Because donor CMV infection status was unknown, age-related changes in expanded clonotypes were potentially confounded. Observed TCR beta diversity per million T cells fell roughly linearly with age, and a significant reduction was already apparent by age around 40. Compared with the aged group, more naive CD4+ T cells, fewer expanded clones and increased TCR diversity were shown by the long-lived group, suggesting age selection. Estimates of total diversity based on one million sequenced T cells were regarded as lower bounds and as underestimates. Observed TCR beta diversity correlated strongly with the percentage of naive T cells measured by flow cytometry. Bulk unsorted PBMC profiling prevented conclusive comparison of naive and antigen-experienced compartments.

The V end loses 6 bases and the J end loses 4 bases, and a stretch of 15 bases separates them. In the germline V gene (reference sequence), CDR1 corresponds to DFQATT and CDR2 to SNEGSKA. From the cysteine through the phenylalanine, the CDR3 covers 13 amino acids. This entry keeps only the CDR3 DNA: 39 bases, framed from base 1. The sequencing sample was made of blood. This clonotype originated in a man aged 30 to 45 in good health. Recombination connected TRBV20-1 to TRBJ1-2, and possibly TRBD1, on 6 matching bases. CDR3 protein: CSAGGTWTYGYTF. The DNA sequence reads TGCAGTGCAGGGGGGACATGGACCTATGGCTACACCTTC.